The present T cell receptor beta chain was sequenced within a study of identifying expanded T cells in peripheral blood. Findings and caveats of the study: Technical replicates showed around 1.2 changed clones; approximately 2 weeks 15 to 20; four weeks 19. Approximately two-week clone count variance significantly increased as total template count grew.

The assay was immunoSEQ multiplex PCR, and TCRdb's table has in-frame clones only and misses some. The repertoire holds some 97,000 clones, with 80% to 90% as singletons. During the collection period, no donor immune events like infections were recorded. The CDR3 has 15 amino acids. Germline CDR1 is SGHVS and CDR2 is FNYEAQ. With 4 bases removed from V and 0 bases from J, the gap between germline ends came to 10 bases. With respect to this clone: Its specificity is not known.

The J gene is TRBJ2-1, the V gene TRBV7-6; the D gene could be TRBD1 or TRBD2 (5 bases each). The receptor was derived from a person between 18 and 75 years old in good health. The specimen sequenced was blood. CDR3 region: CASSSAGSSYNEQFF. CDR3 nucleotides: TGTGCCAGCAGCTCCGCAGGGAGCTCCTACAATGAGCAGTTCTTC.